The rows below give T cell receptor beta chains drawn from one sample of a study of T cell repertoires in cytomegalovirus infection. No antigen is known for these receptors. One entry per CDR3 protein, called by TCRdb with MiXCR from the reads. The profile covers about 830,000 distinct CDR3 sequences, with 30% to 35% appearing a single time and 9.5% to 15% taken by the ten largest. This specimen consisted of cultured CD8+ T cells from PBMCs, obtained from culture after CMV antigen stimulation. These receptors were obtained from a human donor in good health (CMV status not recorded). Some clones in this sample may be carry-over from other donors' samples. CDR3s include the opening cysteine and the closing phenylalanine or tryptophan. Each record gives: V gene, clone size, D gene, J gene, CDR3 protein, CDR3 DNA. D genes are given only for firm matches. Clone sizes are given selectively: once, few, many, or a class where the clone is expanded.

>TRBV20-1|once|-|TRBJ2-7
CSASVVYEQYF
TGCAGTGCATCGGTAGTTTACGAGCAGTACTTC
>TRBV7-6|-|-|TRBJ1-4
CASSLGGANEKLFF
TGTGCCAGCAGCTTAGGAGGAGCTAATGAAAAACTGTTTTTT
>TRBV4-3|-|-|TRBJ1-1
CASSQRPGGLNTEAFF
TGCGCCAGCAGCCAACGACCCGGTGGATTGAACACTGAAGCTTTCTTT
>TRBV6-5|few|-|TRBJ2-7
CASSYSGGATYEQYF
TGTGCCAGCAGTTACTCTGGCGGGGCGACCTACGAGCAGTACTTC
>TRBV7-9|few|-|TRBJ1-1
CASSFGIMNTEAFF
TGTGCCAGCAGCTTCGGGATTATGAACACTGAAGCTTTCTTT
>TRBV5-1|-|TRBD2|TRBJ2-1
CASSLVAGGPDEQFF
TGCGCCAGCAGCTTGGTTGCGGGGGGCCCGGATGAGCAGTTCTTC
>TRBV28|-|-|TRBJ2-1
CASSLGTRSRGEQFF
TGTGCCAGCAGTTTAGGGACGCGGTCGAGGGGTGAGCAGTTCTTC
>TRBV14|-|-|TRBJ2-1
CASSLNPADNNEQFF
TGTGCCAGCAGCCTCAACCCGGCGGATAACAATGAGCAGTTCTTC
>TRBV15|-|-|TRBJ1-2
CATSSTVTTSARSGYTF
TGTGCCACCAGCAGCACTGTCACGACTTCGGCCCGAAGTGGCTACACCTTC
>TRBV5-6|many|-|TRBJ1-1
CASSLVWVNTEAFF
TGTGCCAGCAGCTTGGTGTGGGTGAACACTGAAGCTTTCTTT
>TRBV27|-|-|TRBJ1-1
CASRPGVGNTEAFF
TGTGCCAGCAGACCAGGGGTCGGGAACACTGAAGCTTTCTTT
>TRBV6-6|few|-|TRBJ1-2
CASSYTPIYGYTF
TGTGCCAGCAGTTACACACCCATCTATGGCTACACCTTC
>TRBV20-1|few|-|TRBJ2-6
CSAPRSDSAGSGANVLTF
TGCAGTGCCCCACGGTCCGACTCCGCCGGGTCCGGGGCCAACGTCCTGACTTTC
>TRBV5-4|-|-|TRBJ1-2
CASSPTGFSNYGYTF
TGTGCCAGCAGCCCCACAGGGTTTTCTAACTATGGCTACACCTTC
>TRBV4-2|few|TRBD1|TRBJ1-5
CASSQRTGRLSQPQHF
TGTGCCAGCAGCCAAAGGACAGGTCGGTTGAGTCAGCCCCAGCATTTT
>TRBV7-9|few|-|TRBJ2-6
CASSLPTSGTSGANVLTF
TGTGCCAGCAGCTTACCAACGTCAGGAACCTCTGGGGCCAACGTCCTGACTTTC
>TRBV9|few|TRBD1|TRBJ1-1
CASSFRTGGMTEAFF
TGTGCCAGCAGCTTCCGGACAGGGGGCATGACTGAAGCTTTCTTT
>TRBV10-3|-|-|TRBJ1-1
CAIRRKGENTEAFF
TGTGCCATCCGCCGTAAGGGGGAGAACACTGAAGCTTTCTTT
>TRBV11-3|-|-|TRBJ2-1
CASSRGPVGEQFF
TGTGCCAGCAGCCGTGGGCCAGTCGGTGAGCAGTTCTTC
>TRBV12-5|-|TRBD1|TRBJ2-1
CASGFATGTESYNEQFF
TGTGCTAGTGGTTTTGCGACCGGGACAGAGTCCTACAATGAGCAGTTCTTC
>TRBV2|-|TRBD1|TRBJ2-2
CADRDRQNTGELFF
TGTGCCGACCGGGACAGACAAAACACCGGGGAGCTGTTTTTT
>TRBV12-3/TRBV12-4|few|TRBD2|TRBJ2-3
CASSRASGGADTQYF
TGTGCCAGCAGTCGGGCTAGCGGGGGGGCAGATACGCAGTATTTT
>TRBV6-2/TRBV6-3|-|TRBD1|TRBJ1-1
CASSQQGDERTEAFF
TGTGCCAGCAGTCAACAGGGGGATGAACGCACTGAAGCTTTCTTT
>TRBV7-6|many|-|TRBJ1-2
CASSSNRVSGYTF
TGTGCCAGCAGCTCGAACAGGGTCTCTGGCTACACCTTC
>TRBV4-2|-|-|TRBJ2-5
CASSQDLGYQETQYF
TGTGCCAGCAGCCAAGATTTGGGCTACCAAGAGACCCAGTACTTC
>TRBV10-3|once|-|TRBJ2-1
CAIRLRQDNEQFF
TGTGCCATCAGGTTAAGACAGGACAATGAGCAGTTCTTC
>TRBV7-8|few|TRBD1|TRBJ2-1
CASSSWGQGAYNEQFF
TGTGCCAGCAGCTCTTGGGGACAGGGGGCCTACAATGAGCAGTTCTTC
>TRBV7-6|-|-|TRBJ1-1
CASSDPGGLNTEAFF
TGTGCCAGCAGCGATCCCGGGGGATTGAACACTGAAGCTTTCTTT
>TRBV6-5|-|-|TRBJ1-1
CASSYSPTVMNTEAFF
TGTGCCAGCAGTTACTCCCCGACAGTCATGAACACTGAAGCTTTCTTT
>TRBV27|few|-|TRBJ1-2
CASTLAAGYGYTF
TGTGCCAGCACCCTTGCTGCCGGATATGGCTACACCTTC
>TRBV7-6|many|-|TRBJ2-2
CASNPMGGNTGELFF
TGTGCCAGCAACCCGATGGGGGGGAACACCGGGGAGCTGTTTTTT
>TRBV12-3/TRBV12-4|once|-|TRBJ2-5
CASTGGWGETQYF
TGTGCCAGCACCGGGGGCTGGGGAGAGACCCAGTACTTC
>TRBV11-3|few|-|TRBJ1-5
CASLSTGMGNQPQHF
TGTGCCAGCCTATCGACAGGTATGGGCAATCAGCCCCAGCATTTT
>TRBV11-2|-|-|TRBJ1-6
CASSLDGNYNSPLHF
TGTGCCAGCAGCCTCGACGGAAACTATAATTCACCCCTCCACTTT
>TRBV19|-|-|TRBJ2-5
CASSLRAGAKETQYF
TGTGCCAGCTCCTTGAGGGCAGGGGCGAAAGAGACCCAGTACTTC
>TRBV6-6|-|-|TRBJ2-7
CARSGQLGEQYF
TGTGCCAGAAGTGGACAGTTGGGAGAGCAGTACTTC
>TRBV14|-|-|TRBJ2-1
CASSQGPYYNEQFF
TGTGCCAGCAGCCAAGGGCCCTACTACAATGAGCAGTTCTTC
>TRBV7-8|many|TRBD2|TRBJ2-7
CASSPTGRVRYEQYF
TGTGCCAGCAGCCCAACCGGGAGGGTGAGGTACGAGCAGTACTTC
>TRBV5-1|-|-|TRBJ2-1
CASSLYTNGGLMLSYNEQFF
TGCGCCAGCAGCTTGTACACTAACGGGGGTCTAATGCTATCCTACAATGAGCAGTTCTTC
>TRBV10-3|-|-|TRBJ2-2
CAITPDSYIGELFF
TGTGCCATCACTCCGGACAGTTACATCGGGGAGCTGTTTTTT
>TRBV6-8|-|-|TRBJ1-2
CASSSSGWYGYTF
TGTGCCAGCAGTTCTAGTGGATGGTATGGCTACACCTTC
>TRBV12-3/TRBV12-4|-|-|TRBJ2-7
CASRWDNYEQYF
TGTGCCAGCAGGTGGGACAACTACGAGCAGTACTTC
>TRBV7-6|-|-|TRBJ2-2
CALGTGELFF
TGTGCCCTGGGGACCGGGGAGCTGTTTTTT